A selection of T cell receptor beta chains follows, all from one sample in a study of blood T cell repertoires in COVID-19. Produced via immunoSEQ multiplex PCR; TCRdb's table is partial and in-frame only. The table has around 85,000 clones, roughly 87% seen once. Sequencing input: peripheral blood. Receptor source: a man in his 60s with acute or convalescent COVID-19. CDR3s include the opening cysteine and the closing phenylalanine or tryptophan. The D gene is left open where the match is weak. Where a row states a size, it is once, few, many or the class of an expanded clone; other rows omit it.

J | V | size | D | CDR3 | DNA
TRBJ2-5 | TRBV6-2/TRBV6-3 | . | TRBD1 | CASSLGQKETQYF | TGTGCCAGCAGTTTGGGACAGAAAGAGACCCAGTACTTC
TRBJ1-2 | TRBV3-1/TRBV3-2 | . | . | CASGGTGQGYTF | TGTGCCAGCGGAGGGACGGGGCAGGGCTACACCTTC
TRBJ1-6 | TRBV2 | few | . | CASSEAGNQGYSPLHF | TGTGCCAGCAGTGAAGCGGGAAACCAGGGTTATTCACCCCTCCACTTT
TRBJ2-7 | TRBV27 | . | TRBD2 | CASSLSGLAGAEQYF | TGTGCCAGCAGTTTATCGGGACTAGCGGGAGCCGAGCAGTACTTC
TRBJ1-4 | TRBV19 | . | TRBD1 | CASSSGTGVEKLFF | TGTGCCAGTAGTTCCGGGACAGGGGTGGAAAAACTGTTTTTT
TRBJ1-1 | TRBV9 | once | TRBD1 | CASSTRQGLNTEAFF | TGTGCCAGCAGCACAAGACAGGGATTGAACACTGAAGCTTTCTTT
TRBJ1-6 | TRBV12-5 | . | TRBD1 | CASARDSQNSPLHF | TGTGCTAGTGCCCGGGACAGCCAAAATTCACCCCTCCACTTT
TRBJ1-1 | TRBV19 | . | TRBD1 | CASSIGQGATEAFF | TGTGCCAGTAGTATTGGACAGGGGGCCACTGAAGCTTTCTTT
TRBJ1-1 | TRBV7-3 | . | . | CASSRLSNTEAFF | TGTGCCAGCAGCCGTTTATCGAACACTGAAGCTTTCTTT
TRBJ1-2 | TRBV6-2/TRBV6-3 | few | . | CASSYKQASYGYTF | TGTGCCAGCAGTTACAAGCAGGCGAGCTATGGCTACACCTTC
TRBJ2-3 | TRBV10-3 | . | TRBD1 | CAIKPGTGYTDTQYF | TGTGCCATCAAACCAGGGACAGGGTACACAGATACGCAGTATTTT
TRBJ1-3 | TRBV9 | . | . | CASSVFGGTHSGNTIYF | TGTGCCAGCAGCGTGTTTGGCGGAACCCACTCTGGAAACACCATATATTTT
TRBJ1-1 | TRBV10-3 | few | TRBD1 | CAITTGVGTEAFF | TGTGCCATCACGACAGGGGTTGGCACTGAAGCTTTCTTT
TRBJ1-6 | TRBV21-1 | . | . | CASSSMSGTGVLSYNSPLHF | TGTGCCAGCAGCTCGATGTCCGGGACAGGGGTTTTATCCTATAATTCACCCCTCCACTTT
TRBJ2-1 | TRBV12-5 | . | . | CASGLGDRNNEQFF | TGTGCTAGTGGTTTGGGTGACAGAAACAATGAGCAGTTCTTC
TRBJ1-3 | TRBV28 | once | . | CASSSQDSPQNTIYF | TGTGCCAGCAGTTCCCAGGACAGTCCTCAAAACACCATATATTTT
TRBJ1-4 | TRBV10-3 | . | TRBD1 | CAISDSDGQENEKLFF | TGTGCCATCAGTGATTCCGACGGACAGGAAAATGAAAAACTGTTTTTT
TRBJ2-5 | TRBV25-1 | once | TRBD2 | CASSAGGTETQYF | TGTGCCAGCAGTGCCGGGGGGACGGAGACCCAGTACTTC
TRBJ2-3 | TRBV6-2/TRBV6-3 | . | . | CASSYERGGANSADTQYF | TGTGCCAGCAGTTACGAAAGGGGGGGGGCGAATTCAGCAGATACGCAGTATTTT
TRBJ1-4 | TRBV19 | . | . | CASSPTDSPEKLFF | TGTGCCAGTAGCCCGACCGACAGTCCCGAAAAACTGTTTTTT
TRBJ1-1 | TRBV5-1 | once | TRBD1 | CASSSIPGQGDTEAFF | TGCGCCAGCAGCTCAATCCCGGGACAGGGAGACACTGAAGCTTTCTTT
TRBJ1-3 | TRBV30 | . | . | CAWRTRYRAGNTIYF | TGTGCCTGGAGAACGAGGTACAGGGCTGGAAACACCATATATTTT
TRBJ1-5 | TRBV7-2 | . | . | CASSPRGYGNQPQHF | TGTGCCAGCAGCCCAAGGGGCTACGGCAATCAGCCCCAGCATTTT
TRBJ1-1 | TRBV7-9 | . | . | CASSLVGGPTEAFF | TGTGCCAGCAGCTTAGTGGGGGGGCCCACTGAAGCTTTCTTT
TRBJ1-2 | TRBV24-1 | few | TRBD1 | CATSDTDRIYGYTF | TGTGCCACCAGTGACACGGACAGGATCTATGGCTACACCTTC
TRBJ2-6 | TRBV2 | . | TRBD1 | CASSPQGAGANVLTF | TGTGCCAGCAGTCCACAGGGGGCTGGGGCCAACGTCCTGACTTTC
TRBJ2-3 | TRBV24-1 | . | . | CATSDRGALTDTQYF | TGTGCCACCAGTGACAGGGGGGCCCTCACAGATACGCAGTATTTT
TRBJ1-5 | TRBV6-6 | . | . | CASSYSISTVQPQHF | TGTGCCAGCAGTTACTCGATTAGCACGGTCCAGCCCCAGCATTTT
TRBJ1-1 | TRBV30 | . | TRBD1 | CAWGGTATEAFF | TGTGCCTGGGGGGGGACAGCCACTGAAGCTTTCTTT
TRBJ2-1 | TRBV4-2 | . | . | CASSQESPVSGSSYNEQFF | TGTGCCAGCAGCCAAGAGTCCCCAGTCAGTGGTTCCTCCTACAATGAGCAGTTCTTC
TRBJ1-2 | TRBV7-2 | . | . | CASSLERGGGYTF | TGTGCCAGCAGCTTAGAAAGGGGGGGAGGCTACACCTTC
TRBJ1-1 | TRBV7-9 | . | . | CASSTQKNTEAFF | TGTGCCAGCAGCACCCAGAAGAACACTGAAGCTTTCTTT
TRBJ1-2 | TRBV4-3 | . | . | CASSQVGGVLGYTF | TGCGCCAGCAGCCAAGTAGGTGGAGTGCTCGGCTACACCTTC
TRBJ1-2 | TRBV5-4 | . | . | CASSLEAGQDFYGYTF | TGTGCCAGCAGCCTGGAGGCAGGCCAAGATTTCTATGGCTACACCTTC
TRBJ2-5 | TRBV9 | . | TRBD2 | CASSVVAGGPETQYF | TGTGCCAGCAGCGTGGTAGCGGGGGGGCCGGAGACCCAGTACTTC
TRBJ2-5 | TRBV6-2/TRBV6-3 | . | . | CASSPASREKTQYF | TGTGCCAGCAGTCCAGCCTCCAGGGAAAAGACCCAGTACTTC
TRBJ1-1 | TRBV2 | . | . | CASSKQGPNTEAFF | TGTGCCAGCAGCAAACAGGGACCGAACACTGAAGCTTTCTTT